The 24 T cell receptor beta chains below were found in one sample sequenced in a study of blood T cells in healthy people across ages. A J-beta primer mix and a sample-barcoded 5' primer were used in a second PCR of roughly 7 to 12 cycles. TCRdb fed the 5' RACE reads into MiXCR, producing one record per CDR3 protein. The repertoire holds hundreds of thousands of distinct CDR3 sequences, with 58% as singletons. The sequencing sample was made of blood. These receptors all stem from a man aged 25-45 years in good health.

The chain employs TRBV4-3 and TRBJ2-5; D unclear. Trimming pared 0 bases from V and 11 bases from J, leaving 22 bases between. This CDR3 spans 16 amino acids. CDR1 is LGHNA and CDR2 is YSLEER in the germline V gene. Written as DNA, the CDR3 is TGCGCCAGCAGCCAAGAAATAGCCCCCGGGTACAATGAGCAGTACTTC. This translates into CASSQEIAPGYNEQYF.

This clonotype came up a few times. This sequence joins TRBV7-2 and TRBJ2-1, with 8 bases lining up with TRBD2. CDR3 length equals 13 residues. V was clipped by 2 bases and J by 9 bases; unmatched bases: 3. Germline V gene sequence: CDR1 SGHTA, CDR2 FQGNSA. In DNA, the CDR3 is TGTGCCAGCAGCTTACCTCGGGGGGGTGAGCAGTTCTTC. Translation gives CASSLPRGGEQFF.

The chain recombines TRBV7-9 with TRBJ2-3; 8 bases align to TRBD2. The CDR3 runs 13 residues. V trimming: 6 bases; J trimming: 5 bases; junction bases outside the gene matches: 4. The germline V gene has CDR1 SEHNR and CDR2 FQNEAQ (reference sequence). CDR3 loop: CASSQRGRDTQYF. CDR3 coding DNA: TGTGCCAGCAGTCAGCGGGGGAGAGATACGCAGTATTTT.

The chain has TRBV24-1 and TRBJ2-3; 9 bases map to TRBD1. V shed 7 bases and J 0 bases; nucleotides not matched to a gene: 4. Per the germline V gene, CDR1 is KGHDR and CDR2 is SFDVKD. This CDR3 contains 15 residues. CDR3 DNA: TGTGCCACCAGGGCGGGGACAGGGAGCACAGATACGCAGTATTTT. It translates to CATRAGTGSTDTQYF.

J is TRBJ1-2 and V is TRBV30; no definite D call. V shed 0 bases and J shed 5 bases, with 10 bases lying between them. The CDR3 spans 13 residues. Looked up from germline, CDR1 is GTSNPN and CDR2 is SVGIG (reference sequence). The CDR3 DNA sequence: TGTGCCTGGAGTGTAAATGGGCAGTATGGCTACACCTTC. Translated: CAWSVNGQYGYTF.

The gene calls are TRBV9 and TRBJ2-5, with TRBD2 identical over 11 bases. The DNA end favors TRBJ2-1, so the J call may be wrong. The CDR3 consists of 14 residues. Germline V gene data show CDR1 as SGDLS and CDR2 as YYNGEE. This chain's CDR3 is CASSGTSGRETQFF. The DNA of the CDR3 is TGTGCCAGCAGCGGTACTAGCGGGAGAGAGACCCAGTTCTTC.

This clonotype has a single count. The chain recombines TRBV7-2 with TRBJ2-1; no firm D call. Germline V lookup: CDR1 SGHTA, CDR2 FQGNSA. The CDR3 runs 14 residues. V was cut by 5 bases and J by 9 bases, with 17 bases left in between. CDR3 sequence (DNA): TGTGCCAGCAGCCCCACCAGGCTGAGTATTGAGCAGTTCTTC. It specifies CASSPTRLSIEQFF.

The chain joins TRBV7-9 to TRBJ1-1; 10 nucleotides line up with TRBD1. The CDR3 covers 16 residues. Germline V gene sequence: CDR1 SEHNR, CDR2 FQNEAQ (reference sequence). V lost 0 bases and J lost 4; bases outside the gene matches: 5. The CDR3: CASSLARQGAGTEAFF. CDR3 coding DNA: TGTGCCAGCAGCTTAGCCCGACAGGGGGCGGGCACTGAAGCTTTCTTT. The entire variable domain, with the rest obtained from reference TRBV7-9 and TRBJ1-1, is as follows: DTGVSQNPRHKITKRGQNVTFRCDPISEHNRLYWYRQTLGQGPEFLTYFQNEAQLEKSRLLSDRFSAERPKGSFSTLEIQRTEQGDSAMYLCASSLARQGAGTEAFFGQGTRLTVV.

The rearrangement links TRBV4-3 to TRBJ1-1; D is perhaps TRBD1 (5 bases). CDR3 length: 16 residues. Between the trimmed V and J ends, which lost 1 base and 1 base, there was a span of 13 bases. Germline V gene sequence: CDR1 LGHNA, CDR2 YSLEER. CDR3 loop: CASSQGPGGPNTEAFF. The CDR3 coding sequence is TGCGCCAGCAGCCAAGGTCCCGGGGGTCCGAACACTGAAGCTTTCTTT.

This clonotype turned up a few times. The chain employs TRBV3-1 and TRBJ1-2, with D hard to call. Germline V lookup: CDR1 LGHDT, CDR2 YNNKEL (reference sequence). CDR3 size: 12 residues. Trimming left V 1 base short and J 8 bases short, with 8 bases between. In DNA, the CDR3 is TGTGCCAGCAGCCAAGGGTCTGGGGGCTACACCTTC. It encodes CASSQGSGGYTF.

V is TRBV20-1 and J is TRBJ2-4; D may be TRBD2 (5 bases). Germline V CDR1 and CDR2: DFQATT, SNEGSKA (reference sequence). The germline V and J ends were trimmed by 1 base and 7 bases, with 14 bases remaining between them. This CDR3 comprises 14 residues. CDR3: CSARVAEGVNIQYF. In DNA, the CDR3 is TGCAGTGCTAGAGTCGCCGAGGGTGTGAACATTCAGTACTTC.

The chain links TRBV9 to TRBJ2-3, with 11 bases identical to TRBD2. The CDR3 loop spans 16 amino acids. Trimming took 4 bases from V and 3 from J; bases not matched to a gene: 7. Germline values: CDR1 SGDLS, CDR2 YYNGEE. This CDR3 is CASSILAGGRTDTQYF. The CDR3 DNA follows: TGTGCCAGCAGCATCTTAGCGGGAGGGCGTACAGATACGCAGTATTTT.

The rearrangement uses TRBV10-1 and TRBJ1-2; no clear D gene. V was cut by 1 base and J by 4 bases, with 7 bases left in between. Germline CDR1 WNHNN, CDR2 SYGVQD (reference sequence). This CDR3 has 13 amino acids. The CDR3 here is CASSEFGAYGYTF. The CDR3 nucleotides read TGCGCCAGCAGTGAGTTCGGAGCCTATGGCTACACCTTC.

The chain joins TRBV20-1 to TRBJ1-6; a possible D gene is TRBD1 (5 bases). The CDR3 loop spans 14 amino acids. V shed 3 bases and J shed 9 bases, with 15 bases lying between them. Germline V lookup: CDR1 DFQATT, CDR2 SNEGSKA (reference sequence). Written as DNA, the CDR3 is TGCAGTGCTAGGGGACTCCTAAGGGGTTCACCCCTCCACTTT. This encodes CSARGLLRGSPLHF.

This clonotype was seen more than once but under ten times. This chain joins TRBV6-6 and TRBJ1-1; D uncertain. Germline V CDR1 and CDR2: MNHNY, SVGAGI (reference sequence). There are 12 residues in the CDR3. V was trimmed by 3 bases and J by 4 bases, leaving 6 bases between them. In DNA, the CDR3 is TGTGCCAGCAGTTATTTGAGCACTGAAGCTTTCTTT. Protein product: CASSYLSTEAFF.

The chain links TRBV29-1 to TRBJ2-3, with D perhaps being TRBD1 or TRBD2 (5 bases each). The CDR3 spans 11 residues. Germline loops: CDR1 SQVTM, CDR2 ANQGSEA. The CDR3 sequence is CSAARDGTQYF. CDR3 bases: TGCAGTGCCGCACGGGACGGTACGCAGTATTTT.

This chain links TRBV12-3 or TRBV12-4 with TRBJ2-6, with D possibly being TRBD1 (5 bases). This CDR3 region has 16 residues. Deletions cut 5 bases from V and 3 bases from J, with 14 bases between. CDR3 DNA: TGTGCCAGCAGTCTCTCTCAGGGTCGTGGGGCCAACGTCCTGACTTTC. Translating gives CASSLSQGRGANVLTF.

This clonotype was observed a handful of times. V and J are TRBV29-1 and TRBJ1-2; D not resolved. V dropped 4 bases and J dropped 2 bases, with 14 bases sitting between them. Germline CDR1 SQVTM, CDR2 ANQGSEA. CDR3 length equals 14 residues. The CDR3 protein is CSVGRAQNNYGYTF. The CDR3 DNA sequence: TGCAGCGTTGGACGGGCCCAGAACAACTATGGCTACACCTTC.

The chain joins TRBV29-1 to TRBJ2-4; D may correspond to TRBD1 or TRBD2 (5 bases each). Germline-derived CDR1 and CDR2 are SQVTM and ANQGSEA. The CDR3 is 12 residues long. V lost 4 bases to trimming and J lost 5 bases, with 9 bases between them. Here the CDR3 DNA reads TGCAGCGTTGGTGGGACGGAAAACATTCAGTACTTC. Amino acid sequence: CSVGGTENIQYF.

This chain links TRBV27 with TRBJ2-1; D is unresolved. V lost 10 bases and J 5 bases, leaving 15 bases between the germline ends. Per the germline V gene, CDR1 is MNHEY and CDR2 is SMNVEV (reference sequence). This CDR3 spans 13 amino acids. The CDR3: CANRRRLHNEQFF. The CDR3 nucleotides are TGTGCCAATAGAAGAAGACTCCACAATGAGCAGTTCTTC.

This clonotype has only one observation. The chain couples TRBV20-1 to TRBJ2-1; 11 bases map to TRBD2. The V gene's germline CDR1 is DFQATT and CDR2 SNEGSKA (reference sequence). The CDR3 consists of 19 residues. V lost 3 bases and J lost 1; bases outside the gene matches: 14. CDR3 DNA: TGCAGTGCTAGCGGGGGACTAGCGGAGGGGGTATGGTCCTACAATGAGCAGTTCTTC. As protein: CSASGGLAEGVWSYNEQFF.

V gene TRBV20-1 combines with J gene TRBJ1-6, with D possibly being TRBD1 (5 bases). Germline CDR1 and CDR2: DFQATT and SNEGSKA (reference sequence). The CDR3 extends over 17 amino acids. V lost 0 bases to trimming and J lost 0 bases, with 12 bases between them. This CDR3 reads CSARDPSGSSYNSPLHF. The CDR3 DNA sequence: TGCAGTGCTAGAGATCCATCAGGGAGCTCCTATAATTCACCCCTCCACTTT.

This clonotype was detected a few times. The chain is built from TRBV12-3 or TRBV12-4 and TRBJ1-2; 8 positions agree with TRBD1. The CDR3 has 12 residues. V was clipped by 4 bases and J by 6 bases; unmatched bases: 1. The CDR3, as DNA: TGTGCCAGCAGTTGGACAGGGAATGGCTACACCTTC. It codes for CASSWTGNGYTF.

The chain is built from TRBV6-2 or TRBV6-3 and TRBJ2-6; 8 bases are a match to TRBD2. The V segment lost 8 bases and the J segment 4 bases; nucleotides outside the gene matches: 4. The CDR3 has 14 amino acids. Per the germline V gene, CDR1 is MNHEY and CDR2 is SVGEGT. The CDR3 coding sequence is TGTGCCAGCCGGGAGGGATCCGGGGCCAACGTCCTGACTTTC. This codes for CASREGSGANVLTF.